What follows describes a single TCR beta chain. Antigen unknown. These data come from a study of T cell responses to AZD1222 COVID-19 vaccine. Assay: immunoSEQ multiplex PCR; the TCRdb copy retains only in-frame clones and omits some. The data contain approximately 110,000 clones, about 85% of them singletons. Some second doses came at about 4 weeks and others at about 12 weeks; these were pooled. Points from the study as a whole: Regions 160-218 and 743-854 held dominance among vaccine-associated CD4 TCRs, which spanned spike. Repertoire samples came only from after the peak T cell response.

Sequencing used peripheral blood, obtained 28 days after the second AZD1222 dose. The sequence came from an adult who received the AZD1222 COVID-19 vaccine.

CDR3 sequence: CASSLLGDKVKFTEAFF. The DNA for the CDR3 is TGCGCCAGCAGCTTGTTGGGTGACAAAGTGAAATTCACTGAAGCTTTCTTT. V gene TRBV5-1 combines with J gene TRBJ1-1; D not resolved. Per germline, CDR1 SGHRS and CDR2 YFSETQ. The germline V and J ends were trimmed by 1 base and 4 bases, with 20 bases remaining between them. The CDR3 runs to 17 residues.